This paragraph covers one T cell receptor beta chain sequence. Its antigen is still unknown. Noted treatment: approximately nine-day PBMC culture with coronavirus spike peptide pools or control peptides (ViraFEST assay). The ends were cut back, 4 bases at V and 6 bases at J, with 13 bases in the middle. From germline, CDR1 is LGHNT and CDR2 FRNRAP. This CDR3 spans 13 amino acids. This entry comes from a study of vaccination and CD4 T cells after COVID-19. Overall study context: Every culture used as a control got a CEFX pool, an HIV-1 Nef pool, or no peptide.

Sequenced with the Oncomine TCR Beta short-read assay was DNA taken from cultured CD4+ T cells. TCRdb called the PCR reads again in MiXCR, with one record for every CDR3 protein. The sample has 15,000 to 20,000 distinct CDR3 sequences, 25% to 30% seen once. The J gene is TRBJ2-7, the V gene TRBV12-5; D might be TRBD1 (6 bases). The TCR was taken from a human donor with COVID-19. Sequencing was performed on cultured CD4+ T cells from blood. The CDR3 nucleotides are TGTGCTAGTGGTTCGGACAGACAGCGCGAGCAGTACTTC. Protein: CASGSDRQREQYF.